The source of this T cell receptor (beta chain) is a study of shared clonotypes between healthy human individuals. Study-level points and caveats: Specimens sampled were limited to blood, with tissue repertoires likely differing. Rarefaction curves obtained for sorted subsets showed sequencing incomplete despite large depth. Only a few donors were included, so the genetic and exposure-history diversity represented was limited.

On this clone itself: Antigen specificity is unknown.

Over several immunoSEQ plates, each subset's genomic DNA was distributed in even portions. TCRdb's copy holds only in-frame clones and misses some; the assay was immunoSEQ multiplex PCR. The table shows around 1,100,000 clones, with 77% occurring only once. The sequenced material came from memory CD4+ T cells from PBMCs. Subset: CD45RA-negative fraction. The TCR comes from a young man in good health. Some clones in this sample may be carry-over from other donors' samples.

The CDR3 loop is CASSGAEDQPQHF. For the CDR3, the DNA is TGTGCCAGCAGTGGGGCAGAAGATCAGCCCCAGCATTTT. The rearrangement uses TRBV6-1 and TRBJ1-5; D gene ambiguous. V was pared by 4 bases and J by 5 bases, with 9 bases between. The CDR3 extends over 13 amino acids. Germline assignment: CDR1 MNHNS and CDR2 SASEGT.